This T cell receptor (beta chain) was captured by sequencing in a study of cytomegalovirus exposure and HLA in healthy donors. The CDR3 is 16 amino acids. V lost 4 bases and J lost 8, with 20 bases in between. CDR1 and CDR2 (germline): LGHNA, YSLEER. Primers for the PCR totalled 60 Vbeta and 13 Jbeta. Authors' analysis steps: Roughly 12 million shared chains were among approximately 80 million unique TCR beta chains counted in a later analysis. The data were produced by immunoSEQ multiplex PCR, yet TCRdb's version contains in-frame clones alone and is incomplete. The D gene and trimming were derived from the DNA, and the V and J assignments and clone size from that table. The data show 80,000 or so clones, around 80% seen once.

The chain carries TRBV4-3 and TRBJ1-4; D might be TRBD1 (6 bases). The sequencing sample was made of PBMCs. This TCR derives from a man in his fifties in good health and CMV-seropositive. The CDR3, as DNA: TGCGCCAGCAGCCCTTTGATGGTCAGGGGAGAGGAAAAACTGTTTTTT. Translated, it gives CASSPLMVRGEEKLFF.